The 2 T cell receptor beta chains given below trace back to one sample, sequenced in a study of human CD8 memory T cell subsets. UMI-labeled 5' RACE produced the TCR beta libraries. TCRdb reworked the 5' RACE reads into one entry per CDR3 protein, no DNA. The sample totals 4,500 to 7,000 distinct CDR3 sequences. Sequencing was done on a sample of CD8+ T cells from PBMCs. The receptors derive from a human donor in good health.

CDR3 loop: CASTLGGVTEAFF. The genes are TRBV19 and TRBJ1-1. The CDR3 is 13 amino acids. CDR1 and CDR2 (germline): LNHDA, SQIVND (reference sequence).

Measured by frequency, this clonotype is medium-sized. The rearrangement joins TRBV21-1 to TRBJ1-2; TCRdb calls TRBD1, which cannot be checked without DNA. TRBV21-1 corresponds to a pseudogene. The CDR3 length is 16 residues. This CDR3 is CASSKATTGDNYGYTF.